The clone carrying this TCR beta chain has more than one count but fewer than ten. Its antigen is not identified. The data stem from a study of TIL therapy for anti-PD-1-resistant metastatic lung cancer. Study in general: Half of patients were current or former smokers. Tumors carried a median roughly 1.5 non-synonymous mutations per megabase.

The libraries were made with immunoSEQ v3. Some clones are missing from TCRdb's copy, which holds only in-frame ones; the method was immunoSEQ multiplex PCR. The sample holds 20,000 to 30,000 clones, over 60% seen once. The time point: pre-treatment sample, taken before nivolumab and TIL therapy. Pleural nodules or supraclavicular lymph nodes made up most of the excised metastases sampled. Adults with stage 4 NSCLC were enrolled in a phase I trial. Trimming pared 4 bases from V and 4 bases from J, leaving 14 bases between. The CDR3 loop spans 14 amino acids. Germline CDR1 is SGHRS and CDR2 is YFSETQ. Findings of the study overall: Many TIL product clones were absent from baseline tumor, suggesting clonal contraction.

The source was tumor tissue, collected at baseline. The sequence derives from a person between 25 and 79 years old with non-small cell lung cancer. V usage is TRBV5-1 and J usage is TRBJ2-5; maybe TRBD2 (7 bases). CDR3 nucleotides: TGCGCCAGCAGCCCCCTCGGGGGGCGAGAGACCCAGTACTTC. It yields the protein CASSPLGGRETQYF.